This T cell receptor beta chain originates from a study of blood T cell repertoires in COVID-19. On the study more broadly: Whether acute or convalescent, the COVID-19 samples came from the United States, Italy and Spain. Sources were T cells, B-cell-depleted T cells, or PBMCs; the material itself was cDNA or gDNA.

This clone was seen only a few times. Trimming took off 5 bases at V and 6 bases at J, with 15 bases between the two ends. Germline V CDR1 and CDR2: SGHRS, YFSETQ. This CDR3 region has 14 residues. Seattle enrolled patients during active infection and tracked them longitudinally. Original data processing: Nucleated cell number was recorded as an estimate derived from reference gene primer amplification. Generated by immunoSEQ multiplex PCR, the TCRdb table keeps only in-frame clones and is missing some. The V and J calls and clone size come from that table; D and trimming were worked out from the DNA. The sample contains some 200,000 clones, around 95% of which appear only once.

The TCR was taken from a man under 40 with COVID-19, enrolled during active disease. The chain uses TRBV5-1 and TRBJ1-5, with D perhaps matching TRBD1 (6 bases). The sequencing input was peripheral blood. CDR3 bases: TGCGCCAGCAGTGGGGAGGCGGGGGCTCAGCCCCAGCATTTT. Its translation is CASSGEAGAQPQHF.